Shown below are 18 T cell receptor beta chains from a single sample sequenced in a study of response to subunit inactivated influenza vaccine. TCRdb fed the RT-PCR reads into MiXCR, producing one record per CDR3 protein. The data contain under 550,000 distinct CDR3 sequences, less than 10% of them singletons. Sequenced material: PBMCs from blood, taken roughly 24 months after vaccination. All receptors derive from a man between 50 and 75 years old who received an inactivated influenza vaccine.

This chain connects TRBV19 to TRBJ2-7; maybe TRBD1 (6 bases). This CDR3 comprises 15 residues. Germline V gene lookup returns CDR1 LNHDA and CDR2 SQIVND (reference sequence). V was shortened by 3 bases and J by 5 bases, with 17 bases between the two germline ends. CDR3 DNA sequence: TGTGCCAGTAGTATCAGTTGGCAGGGGAACAACGAGCAGTACTTC. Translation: CASSISWQGNNEQYF.

The CDR3, as DNA: TGCGCCAGCAGCCAAGATCTAGGGGGGGCATCACCCCTCCACTTT. This codes for CASSQDLGGASPLHF. The V and J genes are TRBV4-3 and TRBJ1-6; D is perhaps TRBD1 (6 bases). V lost 0 bases and J 10 bases, leaving 13 bases between the germline ends. The CDR3 spans 15 residues. The germline gives CDR1 LGHNA, CDR2 YSLEER.

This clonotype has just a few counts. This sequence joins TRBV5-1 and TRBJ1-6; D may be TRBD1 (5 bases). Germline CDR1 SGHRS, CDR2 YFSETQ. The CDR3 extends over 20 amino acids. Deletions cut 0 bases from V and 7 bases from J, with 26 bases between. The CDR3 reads CASSLAMGGPPFVKNSPLHF. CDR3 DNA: TGCGCCAGCAGCTTGGCCATGGGGGGACCTCCTTTTGTGAAAAATTCACCCCTCCACTTT.

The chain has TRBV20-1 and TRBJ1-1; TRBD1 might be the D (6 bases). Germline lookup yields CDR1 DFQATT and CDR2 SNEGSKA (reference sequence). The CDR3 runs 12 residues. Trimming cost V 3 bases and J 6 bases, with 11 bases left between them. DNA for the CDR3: TGCAGTGCTAGTTGGGGGGCCCCTGAAGCTTTCTTT. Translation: CSASWGAPEAFF.

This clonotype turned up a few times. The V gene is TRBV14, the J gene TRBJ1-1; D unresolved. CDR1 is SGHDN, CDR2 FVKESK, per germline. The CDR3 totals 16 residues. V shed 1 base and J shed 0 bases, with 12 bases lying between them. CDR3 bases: TGTGCCAGCAGCCAAGGGCGGGAGGACCTGAACACTGAAGCTTTCTTT. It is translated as CASSQGREDLNTEAFF.

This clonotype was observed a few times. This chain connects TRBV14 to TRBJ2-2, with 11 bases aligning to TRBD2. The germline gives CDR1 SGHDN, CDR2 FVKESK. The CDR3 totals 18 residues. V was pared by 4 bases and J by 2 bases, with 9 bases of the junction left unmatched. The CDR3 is CASSRDLAGGSNTGELFF. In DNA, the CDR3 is TGTGCCAGCAGCCGAGACCTAGCGGGAGGCAGTAACACCGGGGAGCTGTTTTTT.

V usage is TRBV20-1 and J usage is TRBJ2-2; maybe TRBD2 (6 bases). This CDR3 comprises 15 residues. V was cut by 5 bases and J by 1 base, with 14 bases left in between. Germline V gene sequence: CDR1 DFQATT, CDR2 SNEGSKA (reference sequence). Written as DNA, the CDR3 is TGCAGTGCTCACGGGGGACGCCTGAACACCGGGGAGCTGTTTTTT. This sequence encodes CSAHGGRLNTGELFF.

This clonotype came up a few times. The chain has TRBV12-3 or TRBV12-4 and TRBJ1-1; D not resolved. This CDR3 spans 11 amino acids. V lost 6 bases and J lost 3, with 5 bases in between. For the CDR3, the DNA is TGTGCCAGCAGCTTTCACACTGAAGCTTTCTTT. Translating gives CASSFHTEAFF.

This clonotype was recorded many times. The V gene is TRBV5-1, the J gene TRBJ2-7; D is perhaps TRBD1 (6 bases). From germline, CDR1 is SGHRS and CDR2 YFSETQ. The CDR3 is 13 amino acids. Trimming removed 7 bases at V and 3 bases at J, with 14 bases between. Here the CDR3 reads CASAQGNFYEQYF. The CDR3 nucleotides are TGCGCCAGCGCCCAGGGGAATTTCTACGAGCAGTACTTC.

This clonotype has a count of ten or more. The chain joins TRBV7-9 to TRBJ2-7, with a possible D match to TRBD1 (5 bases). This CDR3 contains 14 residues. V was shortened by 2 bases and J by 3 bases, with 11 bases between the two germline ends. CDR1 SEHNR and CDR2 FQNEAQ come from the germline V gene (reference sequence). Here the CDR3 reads CASSLKGRSYEQYF. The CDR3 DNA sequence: TGTGCCAGCAGCTTAAAGGGGCGGAGCTACGAGCAGTACTTC.

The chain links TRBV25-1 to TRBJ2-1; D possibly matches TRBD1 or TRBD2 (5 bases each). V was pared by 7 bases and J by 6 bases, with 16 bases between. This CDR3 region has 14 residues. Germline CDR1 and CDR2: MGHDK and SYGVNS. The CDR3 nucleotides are TGTGCCAGCAACACCGGGACCTCTGTCAATGAGCAGTTCTTC. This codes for CASNTGTSVNEQFF.

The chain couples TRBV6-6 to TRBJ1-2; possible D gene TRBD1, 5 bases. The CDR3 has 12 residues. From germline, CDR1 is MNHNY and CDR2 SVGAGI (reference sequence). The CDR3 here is CAISRGAYGYTF. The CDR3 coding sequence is TGTGCAATATCGAGGGGCGCCTATGGCTACACCTTC.

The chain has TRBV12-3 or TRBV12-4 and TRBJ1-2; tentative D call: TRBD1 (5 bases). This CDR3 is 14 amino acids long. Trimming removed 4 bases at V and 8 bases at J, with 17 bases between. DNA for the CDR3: TGTGCCAGCAGTTCGCTTGACAGTCGGGAGGGCTACACCTTC. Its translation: CASSSLDSREGYTF.

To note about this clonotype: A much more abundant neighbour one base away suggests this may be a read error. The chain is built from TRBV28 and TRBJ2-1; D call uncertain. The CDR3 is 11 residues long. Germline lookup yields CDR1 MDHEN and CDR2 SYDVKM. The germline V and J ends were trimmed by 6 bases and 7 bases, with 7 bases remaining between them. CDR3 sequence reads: CASRVTNEQFF. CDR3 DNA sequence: TGTGCCAGCAGAGTCACTAATGAGCAGTTCTTC.

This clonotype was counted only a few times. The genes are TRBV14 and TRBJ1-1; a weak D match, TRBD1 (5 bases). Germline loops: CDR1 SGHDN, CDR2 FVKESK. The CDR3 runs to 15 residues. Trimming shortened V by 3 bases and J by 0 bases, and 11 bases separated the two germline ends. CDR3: CASSQIWGMNTEAFF. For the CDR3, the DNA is TGTGCCAGCAGCCAGATATGGGGCATGAACACTGAAGCTTTCTTT.

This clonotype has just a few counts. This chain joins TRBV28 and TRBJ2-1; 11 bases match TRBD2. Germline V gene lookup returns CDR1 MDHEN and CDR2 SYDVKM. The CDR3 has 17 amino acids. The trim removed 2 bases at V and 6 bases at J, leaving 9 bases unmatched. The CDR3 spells CASSLILGGTSGNEQFF. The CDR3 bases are TGTGCCAGCAGTTTAATTTTGGGGGGGACTAGCGGCAATGAGCAGTTCTTC.

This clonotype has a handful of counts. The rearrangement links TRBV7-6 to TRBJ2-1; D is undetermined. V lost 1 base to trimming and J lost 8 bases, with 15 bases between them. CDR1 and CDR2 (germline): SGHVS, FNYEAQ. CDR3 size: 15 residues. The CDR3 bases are TGTGCCAGCAGCTTAGACTCTGCTGCTGAGGATGAGCAGTTCTTC. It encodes CASSLDSAAEDEQFF. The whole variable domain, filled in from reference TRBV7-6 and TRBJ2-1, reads GAGVSQSPRYKVTKRGQDVALRCDPISGHVSLYWYRQALGQGPEFLTYFNYEAQQDKSGLPNDRFSAERPEGSISTLTIQRTEQRDSAMYRCASSLDSAAEDEQFFGPGTRLTVL.

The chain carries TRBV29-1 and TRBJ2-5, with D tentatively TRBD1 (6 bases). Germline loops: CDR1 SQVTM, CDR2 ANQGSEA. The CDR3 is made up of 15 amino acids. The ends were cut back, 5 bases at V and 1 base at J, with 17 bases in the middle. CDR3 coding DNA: TGCAGCGTTCGTCGATACAGGGACCTCCAAGAGACCCAGTACTTC. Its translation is CSVRRYRDLQETQYF. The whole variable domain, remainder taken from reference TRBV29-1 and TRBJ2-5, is SAVISQKPSRDICQRGTSLTIQCQVDSQVTMMFWYRQQPGQSLTLIATANQGSEATYESGFVIDKFPISRPNLTFSTLTVSNMSPEDSSIYLCSVRRYRDLQETQYFGPGTRLLVL.